A single sample gave rise to the 21 T cell receptor beta chains below, sequenced in a study of blood T cell repertoires in COVID-19. The assay was immunoSEQ multiplex PCR, and TCRdb's table has in-frame clones only and misses some. The sample contains about 170,000 clones, 84% of which appear only once. Sequencing was done on a sample of peripheral blood. Receptors were obtained from a woman in her seventies with COVID-19, enrolled during active disease.

V and J are TRBV27 and TRBJ1-5; D perhaps matches TRBD1 (5 bases). The V end was cut by 8 bases, the J end by 7 bases, with 12 bases between. The V gene's germline CDR1 is MNHEY and CDR2 SMNVEV (reference sequence). This CDR3 contains 12 residues. The CDR3 DNA reads as TGTGCCAGCGGGGCGGGGAAACAGCCCCAGCATTTT. It is translated as CASGAGKQPQHF.

The J gene is TRBJ2-1, the V gene TRBV5-5; 9 bases match TRBD2. The CDR3 contains 15 residues. The ends lost 0 bases at V and 12 bases at J; junction bases unmatched: 10. Germline-derived CDR1 and CDR2 are SGHKS and YYEKEE (reference sequence). CDR3 coding DNA: TGTGCCAGCAGCTTGGTGCGGGGGGGCCTAATCTGGCAGTTCTTC. Translated, it gives CASSLVRGGLIWQFF.

The chain uses TRBV9 and TRBJ2-4; D remains ambiguous. CDR3 length: 13 residues. The V and J ends lost 0 bases and 6 bases respectively, with 7 bases between them. Germline CDR1 is SGDLS and CDR2 is YYNGEE. The CDR3 DNA sequence: TGTGCCAGCAGCGTAGAATCCCGAAACATTCAGTACTTC. It yields the protein CASSVESRNIQYF.

This clone was seen just once. The genes are TRBV19 and TRBJ2-1; TRBD1 agrees at 7 bases. Trimming at V came to 0 bases and at J to 14 bases, leaving 7 bases not matched to a gene. Per germline, CDR1 LNHDA and CDR2 SQIVND (reference sequence). The length of the CDR3 is 13 residues. The CDR3 is CASSIDLTGMEFF. For the CDR3, the DNA is TGTGCCAGTAGTATAGATCTGACAGGGATGGAGTTCTTC.

The gene calls are TRBV7-9 and TRBJ2-7; D might be TRBD1 (6 bases). This CDR3 region has 16 residues. Trimming shortened V by 1 base and J by 5 bases, and 18 bases separated the two germline ends. Germline CDR1 is SEHNR and CDR2 is FQNEAQ (reference sequence). The CDR3 sequence: CASSLEVLQGENEQYF. In DNA, the CDR3 is TGTGCCAGCAGCTTAGAAGTCTTACAGGGAGAGAACGAGCAGTACTTC. The whole variable domain, filled in from reference TRBV7-9 and TRBJ2-7, reads DTGVSQNPRHKITKRGQNVTFRCDPISEHNRLYWYRQTLGQGPEFLTYFQNEAQLEKSRLLSDRFSAERPKGSFSTLEIQRTEQGDSAMYLCASSLEVLQGENEQYFGPGTRLTVT.

The chain carries TRBV10-3 and TRBJ2-5, with 9 bases aligning to TRBD2. Per germline, CDR1 ENHRY and CDR2 SYGVKD. V shed 8 bases and J 3 bases; nucleotides not matched to a gene: 19. The CDR3 extends over 18 amino acids. The CDR3 region has the DNA TGTGCCATCGGAATACCGGGGGCTAGCGGGACCTTCGAAGAGACCCAGTACTTC. Its translation: CAIGIPGASGTFEETQYF.

The V and J genes are TRBV7-7 and TRBJ1-1; D not certain. The length of the CDR3 is 16 residues. Trimming cost V 2 bases and J 0 bases, with 13 bases left between them. Germline CDR1 is SSHAT and CDR2 is FNYEAQ (reference sequence). The CDR3 loop is CASSLRHRELNTEAFF. DNA of the CDR3: TGTGCCAGCAGCTTAAGGCATCGGGAGTTGAACACTGAAGCTTTCTTT.

The chain carries TRBV6-6 and TRBJ1-1; D gene ambiguous. CDR3 size: 12 residues. Germline-derived CDR1 and CDR2 are MNHNY and SVGAGI (reference sequence). Trimming stripped 0 bases from V and 8 bases from J, with 7 bases between. The CDR3 loop reads CASSYSSGEAFF. The DNA of the CDR3 is TGTGCCAGCAGTTACTCAAGCGGGGAAGCTTTCTTT.

For this clone: At one boundary the junction diverges from the germline segment, which might be a read error. J is TRBJ1-4 and V is TRBV14; D perhaps matches TRBD1 (6 bases). The CDR3 has 15 amino acids. Per the germline V gene, CDR1 is SGHDN and CDR2 is FVKESK. The CDR3 reads CASSQGAPGHEKLVF. CDR3 nucleotide sequence: TGTGCCAGCAGCCAGGGGGCCCCGGGGCATGAAAAACTGGTTTTT.

For the CDR3, the DNA is TGTGCCAGCAGAAGGGGACAGTCTAATGAAAAACTGTTTTTT. It is translated as CASRRGQSNEKLFF. V is TRBV6-5 and J is TRBJ1-4; the match to TRBD1 covers 7 bases. The CDR3 is 14 residues long. Germline-derived CDR1 and CDR2 are MNHEY and SVGAGI. With 6 bases clipped from V and 3 bases from J, the junction kept 4 bases outside the gene matches.

The V and J genes are TRBV2 and TRBJ1-5; TRBD1 matches at 8 bases. CDR1 SNHLY and CDR2 FYNNEI come from the germline V gene. V gave up 6 bases and J gave up 5 bases; unmatched junction bases: 6. This CDR3 is built from 14 residues. This CDR3 is CASRGQGDDQPQHF. DNA of the CDR3: TGTGCCAGCAGAGGACAGGGAGATGATCAGCCCCAGCATTTT. The whole variable domain, filled in from reference TRBV2 and TRBJ1-5, reads EPEVTQTPSHQVTQMGQEVILRCVPISNHLYFYWYRQILGQKVEFLVSFYNNEISEKSEIFDDQFSVERPDGSNFTLKIRSTKLEDSAMYFCASRGQGDDQPQHFGDGTRLSIL.

The CDR3 DNA reads as TGTGCCAGCAGCTTAGGAGCGGGTTTTACCTACGAGCAGTACTTC. This translates into CASSLGAGFTYEQYF. The gene calls are TRBV11-3 and TRBJ2-7; maybe TRBD2 (6 bases). The CDR3 has 15 residues. Germline V gene data show CDR1 as SGHNT and CDR2 as YENEEA. Trimming took 1 base from V and 2 from J, leaving 12 bases between them.

The chain joins TRBV5-6 to TRBJ1-1; D remains unclear. V shed 1 base and J shed 7 bases, with 14 bases lying between them. The CDR3 is 14 amino acids. CDR1 is SGHDT, CDR2 YYEEEE, per germline. The CDR3 spells CASSLRGPRLEAFF. The CDR3 coding sequence is TGTGCCAGCAGCTTGAGAGGGCCGAGACTTGAAGCTTTCTTT.

The table lists this clone with a few counts. The genes are TRBV29-1 and TRBJ1-4; 10 bases agree with TRBD1. Looked up from germline, CDR1 is SQVTM and CDR2 is ANQGSEA. The V gene end was trimmed by 6 bases and the J gene end by 3 bases; junction bases not matched to a gene: 10. The CDR3 runs to 16 residues. CDR3 region: CSVSTGGKTANEKLFF. CDR3 in DNA: TGCAGCGTCTCGACAGGGGGCAAAACGGCTAATGAAAAACTGTTTTTT.

The V gene is TRBV7-2, the J gene TRBJ2-5; 13 bases align to TRBD2. Trimming removed 4 bases from V and 4 bases from J; junction bases left unmatched: 6. CDR1 and CDR2 (germline): SGHTA, FQGNSA. This CDR3 is 16 amino acids long. The CDR3 DNA reads as TGTGCCAGCAGCTCCAAACTAGCGGGAGGGCCAGAGACCCAGTACTTC. Encoded protein: CASSSKLAGGPETQYF.

V gene TRBV12-3 or TRBV12-4 combines with J gene TRBJ2-3; no clear D. The CDR3 loop spans 13 amino acids. Trimming took 2 bases from V and 5 from J, leaving 8 bases between them. The CDR3 bases are TGTGCCAGCAGTTTACCCCTTCTAGATACGCAGTATTTT. Translating it yields CASSLPLLDTQYF.

In this sample, this clone turned up once. This chain connects TRBV18 to TRBJ2-6; 8 bases line up with TRBD1. Germline trimming cut 1 base from V and 4 bases from J; bases unmatched to any gene: 3. The CDR3 contains 16 residues. Germline V CDR1 and CDR2: KGHSH, LQKENI. The CDR3 bases are TGTGCCAGCTCACCACTGGGACAGGCCGGGGCCAACGTCCTGACTTTC. Translated: CASSPLGQAGANVLTF.

This clone was observed a single time. This chain joins TRBV9 and TRBJ1-1; the D is unclear. The germline gives CDR1 SGDLS, CDR2 YYNGEE. Trimming removed 0 bases from V and 5 bases from J, with 8 bases in between. This CDR3 spans 13 amino acids. The CDR3 sequence: CASSVAGFTEAFF. The CDR3 DNA reads as TGTGCCAGCAGCGTAGCGGGATTTACTGAAGCTTTCTTT.

The rearrangement links TRBV5-1 to TRBJ1-1; a weak D match, TRBD1 (5 bases). This CDR3 spans 13 amino acids. Germline CDR1 SGHRS, CDR2 YFSETQ. Trimming removed 8 bases from V and 3 bases from J, with 14 bases in between. CDR3 nucleotides: TGCGCCAGTCGCTGGACAAGCCACACTGAAGCTTTCTTT. Translated: CASRWTSHTEAFF. Drawing the rest from reference TRBV5-1 and TRBJ1-1, the complete variable domain is KAGVTQTPRYLIKTRGQQVTLSCSPISGHRSVSWYQQTPGQGLQFLFEYFSETQRNKGNFPGRFSGRQFSNSRSEMNVSTLELGDSALYLCASRWTSHTEAFFGQGTRLTVV.

The chain links TRBV7-8 to TRBJ1-3, with D uncertain. Trimming stripped 6 bases from V and 3 bases from J, with 15 bases between. Germline V gene sequence: CDR1 SGHVS, CDR2 FQNEAQ. The CDR3 is 15 residues long. CDR3 sequence reads: CASSPNMGLGNTIYF. The CDR3 coding sequence is TGTGCCAGCAGTCCCAACATGGGCCTTGGAAACACCATATATTTT.

V and J are TRBV5-1 and TRBJ2-7; 9 bases agree with TRBD1. The CDR3 runs 16 residues. J was trimmed by 4 bases and V by 1 base; bases with no gene match: 9. CDR1 and CDR2 (germline): SGHRS, YFSETQ. The CDR3 reads CASSLSPGQGGYEQYV. The DNA of the CDR3 is TGCGCCAGCAGCTTGTCCCCGGGACAGGGAGGTTACGAGCAGTACGTC.